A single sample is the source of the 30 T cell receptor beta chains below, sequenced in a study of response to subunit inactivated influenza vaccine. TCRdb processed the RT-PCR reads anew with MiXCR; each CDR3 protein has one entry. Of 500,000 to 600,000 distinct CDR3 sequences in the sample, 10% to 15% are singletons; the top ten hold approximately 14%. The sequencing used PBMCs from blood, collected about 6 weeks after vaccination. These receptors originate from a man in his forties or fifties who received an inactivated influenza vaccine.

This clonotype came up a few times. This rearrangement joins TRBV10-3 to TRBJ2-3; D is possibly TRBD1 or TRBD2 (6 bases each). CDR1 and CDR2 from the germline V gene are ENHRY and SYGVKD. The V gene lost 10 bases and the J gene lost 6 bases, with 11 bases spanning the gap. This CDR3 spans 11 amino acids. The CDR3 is CATGGGDTQYF. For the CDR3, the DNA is TGTGCCACTGGAGGGGGGGATACGCAGTATTTT.

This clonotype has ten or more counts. The CDR3 here is CASSVGQETYEQYF. The CDR3 coding sequence is TGTGCCAGCAGCGTAGGTCAGGAGACCTACGAGCAGTACTTC. The V and J genes are TRBV9 and TRBJ2-7; no firm D call. In germline, CDR1 is SGDLS, CDR2 YYNGEE. The V end was cut by 0 bases, the J end by 2 bases, with 9 bases between. This CDR3 contains 14 residues. The full variable domain, in which reference TRBV9 and TRBJ2-7 provide the parts outside the CDR3, is DSGVTQTPKHLITATGQRVTLRCSPRSGDLSVYWYQQSLDQGLQFLIQYYNGEERAKGNILERFSAQQFPDLHSELNLSSLELGDSALYFCASSVGQETYEQYFGPGTRLTVT.

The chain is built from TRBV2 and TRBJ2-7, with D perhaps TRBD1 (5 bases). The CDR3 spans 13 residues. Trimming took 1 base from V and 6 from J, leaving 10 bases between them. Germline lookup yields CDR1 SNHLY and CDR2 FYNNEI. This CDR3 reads CASSEGMGLEQYF. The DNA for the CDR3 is TGTGCCAGCAGTGAAGGGATGGGGCTCGAGCAGTACTTC.

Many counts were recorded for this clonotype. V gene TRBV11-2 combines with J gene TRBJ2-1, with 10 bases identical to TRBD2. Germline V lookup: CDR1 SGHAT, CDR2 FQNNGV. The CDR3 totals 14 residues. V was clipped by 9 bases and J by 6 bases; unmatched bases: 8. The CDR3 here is CASRAGGPGNEQFF. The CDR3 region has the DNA TGTGCCAGTAGAGCGGGAGGGCCGGGCAATGAGCAGTTCTTC. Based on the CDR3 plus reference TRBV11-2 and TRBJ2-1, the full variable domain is EAGVAQSPRYKIIEKRQSVAFWCNPISGHATLYWYQQILGQGPKLLIQFQNNGVVDDSQLPKDRFSAERLKGVDSTLKIQPAKLEDSAVYLCASRAGGPGNEQFFGPGTRLTVL.

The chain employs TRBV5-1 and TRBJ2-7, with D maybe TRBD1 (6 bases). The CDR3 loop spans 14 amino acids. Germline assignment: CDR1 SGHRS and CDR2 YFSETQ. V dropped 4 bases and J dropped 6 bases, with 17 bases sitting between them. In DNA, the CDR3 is TGCGCCAGCAGCAAAGGACAGTCCCTGGGCGAGCAGTACTTC. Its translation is CASSKGQSLGEQYF. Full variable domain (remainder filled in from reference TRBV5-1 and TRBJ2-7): KAGVTQTPRYLIKTRGQQVTLSCSPISGHRSVSWYQQTPGQGLQFLFEYFSETQRNKGNFPGRFSGRQFSNSRSEMNVSTLELGDSALYLCASSKGQSLGEQYFGPGTRLTVT.

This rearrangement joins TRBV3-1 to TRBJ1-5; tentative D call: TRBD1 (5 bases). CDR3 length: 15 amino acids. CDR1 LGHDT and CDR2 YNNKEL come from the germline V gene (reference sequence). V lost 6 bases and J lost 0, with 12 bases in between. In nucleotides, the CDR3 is TGTGCCAGCAGTCGCGGGACGGATAGCAATCAGCCCCAGCATTTT. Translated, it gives CASSRGTDSNQPQHF.

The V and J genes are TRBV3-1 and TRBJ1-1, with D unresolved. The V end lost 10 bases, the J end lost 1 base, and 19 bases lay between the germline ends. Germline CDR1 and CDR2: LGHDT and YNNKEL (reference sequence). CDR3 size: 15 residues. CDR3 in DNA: TGTGCCACCTCCAAGAGACGAGGGCGGAACACTGAAGCTTTCTTT. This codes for CATSKRRGRNTEAFF.

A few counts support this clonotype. This CDR3 is CASSAGWMNTEAFF. The DNA of the CDR3 is TGCGCCAGCAGCGCCGGATGGATGAACACTGAAGCTTTCTTT. The J gene is TRBJ1-1, the V gene TRBV5-1, with D uncertain. The CDR3 loop spans 14 amino acids. Germline CDR1 SGHRS, CDR2 YFSETQ. Trimming left V 4 bases short and J 0 bases short, with 10 bases between.

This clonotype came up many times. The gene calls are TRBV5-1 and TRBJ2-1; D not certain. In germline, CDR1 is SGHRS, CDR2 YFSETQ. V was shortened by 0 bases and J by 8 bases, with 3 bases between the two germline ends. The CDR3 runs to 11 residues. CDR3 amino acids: CASSLVDEQFF. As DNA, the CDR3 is TGCGCCAGCAGCTTGGTAGATGAGCAGTTCTTC.

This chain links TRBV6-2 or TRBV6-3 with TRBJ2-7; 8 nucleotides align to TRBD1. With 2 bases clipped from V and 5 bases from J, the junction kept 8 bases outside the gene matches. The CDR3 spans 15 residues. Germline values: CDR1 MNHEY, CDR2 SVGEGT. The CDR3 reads CASSYGTGRIDEQYF. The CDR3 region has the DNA TGTGCCAGCAGTTACGGGACAGGTAGGATTGACGAGCAGTACTTC.

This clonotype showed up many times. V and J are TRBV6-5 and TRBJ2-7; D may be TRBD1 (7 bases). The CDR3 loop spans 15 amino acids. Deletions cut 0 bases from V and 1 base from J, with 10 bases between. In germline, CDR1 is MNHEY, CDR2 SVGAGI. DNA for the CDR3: TGTGCCAGCAGTTACTCGGCAGGGGGGTCCTACGAGCAGTACTTC. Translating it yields CASSYSAGGSYEQYF.

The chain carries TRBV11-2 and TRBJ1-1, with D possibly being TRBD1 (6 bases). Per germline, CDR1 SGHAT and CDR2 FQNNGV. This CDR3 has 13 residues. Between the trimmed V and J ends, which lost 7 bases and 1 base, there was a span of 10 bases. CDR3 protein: CASIETGNTEAFF. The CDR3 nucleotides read TGTGCCAGCATCGAGACAGGGAACACTGAAGCTTTCTTT.

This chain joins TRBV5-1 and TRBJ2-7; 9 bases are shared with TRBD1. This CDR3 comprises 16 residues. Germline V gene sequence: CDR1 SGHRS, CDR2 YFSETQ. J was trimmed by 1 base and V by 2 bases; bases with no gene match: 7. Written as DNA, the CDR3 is TGCGCCAGCAGCTTCACCCGGACAGGGGAATCCTACGAGCAGTACTTC. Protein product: CASSFTRTGESYEQYF.

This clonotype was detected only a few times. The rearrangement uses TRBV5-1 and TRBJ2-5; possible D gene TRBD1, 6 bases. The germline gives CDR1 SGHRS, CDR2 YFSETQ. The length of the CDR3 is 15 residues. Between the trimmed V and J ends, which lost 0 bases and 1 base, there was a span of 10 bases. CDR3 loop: CASSLELGGQETQYF. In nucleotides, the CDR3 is TGCGCCAGCAGCTTGGAATTAGGGGGCCAAGAGACCCAGTACTTC. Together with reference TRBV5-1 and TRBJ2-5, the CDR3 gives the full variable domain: KAGVTQTPRYLIKTRGQQVTLSCSPISGHRSVSWYQQTPGQGLQFLFEYFSETQRNKGNFPGRFSGRQFSNSRSEMNVSTLELGDSALYLCASSLELGGQETQYFGPGTRLLVL.

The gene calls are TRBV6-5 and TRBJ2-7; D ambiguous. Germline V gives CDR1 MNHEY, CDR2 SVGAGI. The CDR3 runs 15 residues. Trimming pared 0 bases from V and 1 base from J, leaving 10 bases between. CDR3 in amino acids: CASSYSFWGSYEQYF. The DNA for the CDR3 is TGTGCCAGCAGTTACTCCTTCTGGGGATCCTACGAGCAGTACTTC.

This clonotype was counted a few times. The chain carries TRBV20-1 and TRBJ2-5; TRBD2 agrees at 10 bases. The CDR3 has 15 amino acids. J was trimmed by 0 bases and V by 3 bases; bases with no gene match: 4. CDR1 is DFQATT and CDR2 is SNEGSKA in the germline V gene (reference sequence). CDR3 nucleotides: TGCAGTGCTAGTCGTCTAGCGGGGGACCAAGAGACCCAGTACTTC. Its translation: CSASRLAGDQETQYF.

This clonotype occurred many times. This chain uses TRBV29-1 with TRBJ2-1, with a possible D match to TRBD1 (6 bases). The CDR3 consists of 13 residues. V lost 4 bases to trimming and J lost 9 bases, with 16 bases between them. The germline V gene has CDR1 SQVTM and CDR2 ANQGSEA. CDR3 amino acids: CSVVGGPAIEQFF. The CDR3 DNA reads TGCAGCGTTGTAGGGGGACCCGCGATTGAGCAGTTCTTC.

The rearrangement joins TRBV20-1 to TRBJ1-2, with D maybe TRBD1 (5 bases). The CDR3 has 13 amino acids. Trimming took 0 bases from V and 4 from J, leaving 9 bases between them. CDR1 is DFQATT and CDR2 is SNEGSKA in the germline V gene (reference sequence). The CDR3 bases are TGCAGTGCTAGAGACACGACAGTCTATGGCTACACCTTC. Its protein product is CSARDTTVYGYTF.

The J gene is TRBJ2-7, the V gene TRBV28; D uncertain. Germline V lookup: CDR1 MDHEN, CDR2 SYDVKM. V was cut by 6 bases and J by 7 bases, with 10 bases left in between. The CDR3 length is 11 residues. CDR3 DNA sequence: TGTGCCAGCAGAGGTGGTGGGGAGCAGTACTTC. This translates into CASRGGGEQYF.

DNA for the CDR3: TGTGCCAGCAGGGGGACAACTACCAGAAGCAATCAGCCCCAGCATTTT. As protein: CASRGTTTRSNQPQHF. The V and J genes are TRBV6-1 and TRBJ1-5; tentative D call: TRBD1 (6 bases). This CDR3 has 16 amino acids. Germline V gene sequence: CDR1 MNHNS, CDR2 SASEGT. With 6 bases removed from V and 1 base from J, the gap between germline ends came to 16 bases.

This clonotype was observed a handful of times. The CDR3 spells CASSPRPGETQYF. DNA for the CDR3: TGTGCCAGCAGTCCTAGACCTGGAGAGACCCAGTACTTC. The gene calls are TRBV12-3 or TRBV12-4 and TRBJ2-5; D uncertain. Between the trimmed V and J ends, which lost 5 bases and 4 bases, there was a span of 11 bases. The CDR3 sequence is 13 residues long.

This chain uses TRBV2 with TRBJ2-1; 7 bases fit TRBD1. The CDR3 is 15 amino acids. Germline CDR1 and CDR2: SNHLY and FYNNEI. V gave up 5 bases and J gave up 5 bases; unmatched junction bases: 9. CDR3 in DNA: TGTGCCAGCAGTACACAAGAGACAGGGAACAATGAGCAGTTCTTC. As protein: CASSTQETGNNEQFF.

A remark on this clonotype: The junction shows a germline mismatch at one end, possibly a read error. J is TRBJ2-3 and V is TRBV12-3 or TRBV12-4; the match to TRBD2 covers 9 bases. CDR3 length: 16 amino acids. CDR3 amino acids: CTSRPLAGAVTDTQYF. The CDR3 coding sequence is TGTACCAGCAGACCATTAGCGGGAGCTGTCACAGATACGCAGTATTTT.

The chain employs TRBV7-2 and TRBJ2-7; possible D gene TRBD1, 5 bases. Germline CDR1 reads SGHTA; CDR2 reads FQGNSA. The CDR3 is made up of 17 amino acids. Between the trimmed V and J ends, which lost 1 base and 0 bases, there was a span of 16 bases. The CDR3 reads CASSLVGQGFDSYEQYF. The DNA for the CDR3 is TGTGCCAGCAGCTTAGTTGGCCAGGGTTTTGACTCCTACGAGCAGTACTTC.

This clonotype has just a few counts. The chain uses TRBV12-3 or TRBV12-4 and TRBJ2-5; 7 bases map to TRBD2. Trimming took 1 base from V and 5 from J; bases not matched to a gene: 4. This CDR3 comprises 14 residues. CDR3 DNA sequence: TGTGCCAGCAGTTTAGGGGGAGGGATTGAGACCCAGTACTTC. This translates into CASSLGGGIETQYF.

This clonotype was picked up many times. CDR3 in amino acids: CASTPGQGAWETQYF. In DNA, the CDR3 is TGTGCCAGCACCCCAGGACAGGGGGCATGGGAGACCCAGTACTTC. The chain employs TRBV12-3 or TRBV12-4 and TRBJ2-5; 11 bases are a match to TRBD1. This CDR3 contains 15 residues. Unmatched junction bases numbered 9, after V lost 7 bases and J lost 5 bases.

The CDR3 DNA reads TGCAGTGCTCAAGCCGGGACAGGGCTTGAGACCCAGTACTTC. The encoded protein is CSAQAGTGLETQYF. The chain couples TRBV20-1 to TRBJ2-5, with 9 nucleotides matching TRBD1. From germline, CDR1 is DFQATT and CDR2 SNEGSKA (reference sequence). The CDR3 loop spans 14 amino acids. V lost 5 bases to trimming and J lost 5 bases; unmatched junction nucleotides: 9.

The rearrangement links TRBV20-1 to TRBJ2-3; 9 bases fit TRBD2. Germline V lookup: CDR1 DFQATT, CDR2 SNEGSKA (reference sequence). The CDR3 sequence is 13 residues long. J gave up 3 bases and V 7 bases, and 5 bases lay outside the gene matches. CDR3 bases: TGCAGTGGTGGAGCGGGGGGAACAGATACGCAGTATTTT. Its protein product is CSGGAGGTDTQYF.

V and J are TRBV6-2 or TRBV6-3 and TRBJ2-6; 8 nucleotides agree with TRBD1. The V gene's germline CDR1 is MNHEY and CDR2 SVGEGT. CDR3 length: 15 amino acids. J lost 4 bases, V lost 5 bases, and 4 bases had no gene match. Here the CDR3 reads CASSETGVGANVLTF. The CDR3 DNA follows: TGTGCCAGCAGTGAGACAGGGGTCGGGGCCAACGTCCTGACTTTC.

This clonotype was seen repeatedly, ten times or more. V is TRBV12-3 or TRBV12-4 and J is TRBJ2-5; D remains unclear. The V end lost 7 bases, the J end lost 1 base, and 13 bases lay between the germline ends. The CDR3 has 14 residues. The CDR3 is CASTLGSLQETQYF. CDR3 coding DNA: TGTGCCAGCACCTTGGGCAGCCTCCAAGAGACCCAGTACTTC.